This T cell receptor (beta chain) derives from a study of cytomegalovirus exposure and HLA in healthy donors. Findings of the study overall: Within an earlier analysis, most TCR beta V segments proved productive either about 90% or about 30% of the time.

About this clone: What it binds is not known.

60 Vbeta and 13 Jbeta primers were used in PCR. Some clones are missing from TCRdb's copy, which holds only in-frame ones; the method was immunoSEQ multiplex PCR. The repertoire holds 100,000 to 150,000 clones, with 75% to 90% as singletons. Healthy people donating bone marrow made up the donors. Sequenced sample: PBMCs. The source is a woman aged 45-59 years in good health and CMV-seropositive.

The CDR3 nucleotides are TGCGCCAGCAGCCAAGAGCGCCGCTCCGCCCATGGCTACACCTTC. Translation: CASSQERRSAHGYTF. The V gene is TRBV4-1, the J gene TRBJ1-2; D is undetermined. The germline V gene has CDR1 MGHRA and CDR2 YSYEKL. Deletions cut 0 bases from V and 6 bases from J, with 14 bases between. The CDR3 is 15 amino acids.